The rows below give T cell receptor beta chains drawn from one sample of a study of cytomegalovirus exposure and HLA in healthy donors. Produced via immunoSEQ multiplex PCR; TCRdb's table is partial and in-frame only. With approximately 150,000 clones in the sample, the ten largest clones hold about 1.4%. The sequencing sample was made of PBMCs. These TCRs come from a middle-aged woman in good health and CMV-seronegative. The CDR3 runs from the conserved cysteine through the conserved F or W. A D gene is named only where the DNA matches it firmly.

J | V | D | length | CDR3 | DNA
TRBJ2-5 | TRBV7-9 | TRBD2 | 14 | CASSQRLAQETQYF | TGTGCCAGCAGCCAACGACTAGCGCAAGAGACCCAGTACTTC
TRBJ2-3 | TRBV6-4 | NA | 15 | CASSEWSTGTDTQYF | TGTGCCAGCAGTGAATGGTCTACCGGCACAGATACGCAGTATTTT
TRBJ1-2 | TRBV4-3 | NA | 14 | CASSHSRGSYGYTF | TGCGCCAGCAGCCACTCCAGGGGCAGCTATGGCTACACCTTC
TRBJ1-5 | TRBV28 | NA | 17 | CAALRGAGLGMKRPQHF | TGTGCCGCCCTGAGGGGAGCGGGGTTGGGAATGAAGCGGCCCCAGCATTTT
TRBJ1-2 | TRBV6-1 | NA | 13 | CASSVGGNYGYTF | TGTGCCAGCAGTGTGGGCGGGAACTATGGCTACACCTTC
TRBJ2-7 | TRBV2 | NA | 15 | CASSGARQDSYEQYF | TGTGCCAGCAGTGGGGCCAGACAGGACTCCTACGAGCAGTACTTC
TRBJ1-2 | TRBV7-2 | NA | 15 | CASSLRRAGDYGYTF | TGTGCCAGCAGCTTACGCCGCGCAGGGGACTATGGCTACACCTTC
TRBJ2-3 | TRBV18 | TRBD2 | 17 | CASSRRTSGVSTDTQYF | TGTGCCAGCTCACGACGGACTAGCGGGGTTAGCACAGATACGCAGTATTTT
TRBJ1-1 | TRBV28 | NA | 14 | CASRPGRVNTEAFF | TGTGCCAGCAGACCTGGCAGGGTGAACACTGAAGCTTTCTTT
TRBJ1-3 | TRBV9 | NA | 16 | CASSAWTGASGNTIYF | TGTGCCAGCAGCGCCTGGACTGGAGCCTCTGGAAACACCATATATTTT
TRBJ2-3 | TRBV19 | TRBD2 | 13 | CASSGGGTDTQYF | TGTGCCAGTTCGGGGGGGGGCACAGATACGCAGTATTTT
TRBJ2-7 | TRBV27 | TRBD1 | 14 | CASSLAGQGYEQYF | TGTGCCAGCAGTTTAGCGGGACAGGGGTACGAGCAGTACTTC
TRBJ2-7 | TRBV7-2 | NA | 13 | CASSLAPRGEQYF | TGTGCCAGCAGCTTAGCCCCCAGGGGCGAGCAGTACTTC
TRBJ2-2 | TRBV5-4 | TRBD2 | 16 | CASSSLAGTPDGELFF | TGTGCCAGCAGCTCATTAGCGGGGACCCCCGACGGGGAGCTGTTTTTT
TRBJ2-5 | TRBV25-1 | TRBD1 | 13 | CASSSTGEETQYF | TGTGCCAGCAGCTCGACAGGGGAAGAGACCCAGTACTTC
TRBJ2-7 | TRBV5-1 | TRBD1 | 16 | CASRISSGTGIVQQYF | TGCGCCAGCAGAATATCATCCGGGACAGGAATCGTTCAGCAGTACTTC
TRBJ1-6 | TRBV4-3 | TRBD1 | 15 | CASSQVDRADSPLHF | TGCGCCAGCAGCCAAGTAGACAGGGCAGATTCACCCCTCCACTTT
TRBJ1-2 | TRBV7-3 | TRBD1 | 13 | CASSPGGGNGYTF | TGTGCCAGCAGCCCAGGAGGGGGCAATGGCTACACCTTC
TRBJ2-1 | TRBV6-5 | TRBD2 | 14 | CASTGTSGGESEFF | TGTGCCAGCACCGGGACTAGCGGGGGGGAAAGTGAGTTCTTC
TRBJ1-5 | TRBV21-1 | NA | 13 | CASTPWGPQPQHF | TGTGCCAGCACCCCGTGGGGGCCTCAGCCCCAGCATTTT
TRBJ1-6 | TRBV9 | NA | 17 | CASSEFLRSSYNSPLHF | TGTGCCAGCAGTGAATTTTTAAGGAGCTCCTATAATTCACCCCTCCACTTT
TRBJ2-2 | TRBV6-1 | TRBD2 | 15 | CASKLAGGPTGELFF | TGTGCCAGCAAACTAGCGGGGGGGCCAACCGGGGAGCTGTTTTTT
TRBJ1-4 | TRBV7-2 | NA | 14 | CASSLAPGNEKLFF | TGTGCCAGCAGCTTAGCTCCAGGGAATGAAAAACTGTTTTTT
TRBJ2-7 | TRBV5-4 | NA | 16 | CASSRGQNRFSYEQYF | TGTGCCAGCAGCCGAGGACAGAACAGATTCTCCTACGAGCAGTACTTC
TRBJ1-2 | TRBV14 | NA | 15 | CASSATPGRVYGYTF | TGTGCCAGCAGCGCGACACCAGGGAGGGTCTATGGCTACACCTTC
TRBJ1-4 | TRBV4-2 | NA | 16 | CASSLGRGSTNEKLFF | TGTGCCAGCAGCCTAGGAAGGGGGAGTACTAATGAAAAACTGTTTTTT
TRBJ1-3 | TRBV7-2 | TRBD1 | 17 | CASSLGVGQGAVNTIYF | TGTGCCAGCAGCTTAGGTGTGGGACAGGGGGCCGTGAACACCATATATTTT
TRBJ1-2 | TRBV6-1 | NA | 15 | CASSDGGESNYGYTF | TGTGCCAGCAGTGATGGAGGGGAGTCTAACTATGGCTACACCTTC
TRBJ1-1 | TRBV5-1 | TRBD1 | 16 | CASSSGTGGLVTEAFF | TGCGCCAGCAGCTCCGGGACAGGGGGCTTGGTCACTGAAGCTTTCTTT
TRBJ2-5 | TRBV7-2 | NA | 12 | CASSSYQETQYF | TGTGCCAGCAGCTCCTACCAAGAGACCCAGTACTTC
TRBJ2-7 | TRBV29-1 | NA | 13 | CSAEQASSYEQYF | TGCAGCGCCGAACAGGCTAGCTCCTACGAGCAGTACTTC
TRBJ2-5 | TRBV6-5 | TRBD1 | 16 | CASSYWGQGLSKTQYF | TGTGCCAGCAGTTACTGGGGACAGGGATTATCTAAGACCCAGTACTTC
TRBJ1-1 | TRBV5-1 | TRBD1 | 16 | CASRDTGGRLNTEAFF | TGCGCCAGCAGGGATACAGGGGGCCGATTGAACACTGAAGCTTTCTTT
TRBJ2-3 | TRBV7-2 | TRBD2 | 16 | CASSSRAGGRTDTQYF | TGTGCCAGCAGCTCCCGCGCGGGGGGGCGAACAGATACGCAGTATTTT
TRBJ1-1 | TRBV18 | TRBD1 | 17 | CASSPWTGGFQSTEAFF | TGTGCCAGCTCACCATGGACAGGGGGCTTCCAGAGTACTGAAGCTTTCTTT
TRBJ2-7 | TRBV9 | TRBD1 | 16 | CASSPREGTGEHEQYF | TGTGCCAGCAGCCCTCGGGAGGGGACAGGGGAACATGAGCAGTACTTC